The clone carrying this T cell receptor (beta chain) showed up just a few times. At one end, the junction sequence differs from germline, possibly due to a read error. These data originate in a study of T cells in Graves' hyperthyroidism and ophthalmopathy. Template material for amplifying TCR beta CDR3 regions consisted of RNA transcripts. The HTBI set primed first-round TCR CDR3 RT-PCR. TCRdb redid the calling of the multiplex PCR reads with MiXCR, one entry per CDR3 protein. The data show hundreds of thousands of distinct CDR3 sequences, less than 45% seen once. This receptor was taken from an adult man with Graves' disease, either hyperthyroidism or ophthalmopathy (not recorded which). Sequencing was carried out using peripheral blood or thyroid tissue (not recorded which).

In DNA, the CDR3 is TGTGCCAGCAGTGATACAGCGGGATCCTTCGAGCAGTACTTC. Amino acids: CASSDTAGSFEQYF. The chain couples TRBV6-6 to TRBJ2-7; 7 nucleotides line up with TRBD2. Germline CDR1 MNHNY, CDR2 SVGAGI (reference sequence). The CDR3 has 14 amino acids.